A single sample gave rise to the 15 T cell receptor beta chains below, sequenced in a study of cytomegalovirus exposure and HLA in healthy donors. Primers: 60 Vbeta forward and 13 Jbeta reverse. Using immunoSEQ multiplex PCR, the repertoire was profiled, and TCRdb retains in-frame clones only, with some absent. The table for this sample gives tens of thousands of clones. The sequenced material came from PBMCs. Receptor source: a woman in her sixties in good health and CMV-seronegative.

The J gene is TRBJ1-3, the V gene TRBV5-1; perhaps TRBD1 as D (5 bases). The ends were cut back, 7 bases at V and 0 bases at J, with 17 bases in the middle. This CDR3 comprises 16 residues. Germline loops: CDR1 SGHRS, CDR2 YFSETQ. This CDR3 is CASARDRYSSGNTIYF. As DNA, the CDR3 is TGCGCCAGCGCCAGGGATCGTTACAGCTCTGGAAACACCATATATTTT.

This rearrangement joins TRBV25-1 to TRBJ1-2; possibly TRBD1 for D (5 bases). Per germline, CDR1 MGHDK and CDR2 SYGVNS. This CDR3 comprises 10 residues. The V end was cut by 9 bases, the J end by 4 bases, with 6 bases between. CDR3 in amino acids: CARGGYGYTF. DNA for the CDR3: TGTGCCAGGGGGGGCTATGGCTACACCTTC.

The chain carries TRBV10-3 and TRBJ2-5, with TRBD1 matching 7 bases. With 5 bases clipped from V and 2 bases from J, the junction kept 2 bases outside the gene matches. Germline loops: CDR1 ENHRY, CDR2 SYGVKD. The CDR3 consists of 13 residues. The CDR3 sequence is CAISMTGQETQYF. CDR3 nucleotide sequence: TGTGCCATCAGTATGACAGGGCAAGAGACCCAGTACTTC.

The genes are TRBV28 and TRBJ2-5; 10 bases line up with TRBD1. After removal of 3 bases from V and 5 bases from J, the junction contained 6 bases not matched to a gene. CDR1 is MDHEN and CDR2 is SYDVKM in the germline V gene. CDR3 length equals 15 residues. The chain's CDR3 is CASSLLTGGAETQYF. The CDR3 region has the DNA TGTGCCAGCAGTTTGCTGACAGGGGGCGCGGAGACCCAGTACTTC.

This chain joins TRBV19 and TRBJ1-1, with a possible D match to TRBD1 (6 bases). V was pared by 8 bases and J by 11 bases, with 15 bases between. This CDR3 is built from 11 residues. Germline V gene lookup returns CDR1 LNHDA and CDR2 SQIVND (reference sequence). CDR3 amino acids: CASWDTFNAFF. The DNA of the CDR3 is TGTGCCAGTTGGGACACCTTCAATGCTTTCTTT.

The V gene is TRBV7-9, the J gene TRBJ1-1; TRBD1 aligns across 7 bases. CDR1 and CDR2 (germline): SEHNR, FQNEAQ (reference sequence). Unmatched junction bases numbered 11, after V lost 5 bases and J lost 2 bases. The CDR3 runs to 16 residues. Written as DNA, the CDR3 is TGTGCCAGCAGCCCCCCGTACCGGGACAGTAACACTGAAGCTTTCTTT. Translating it yields CASSPPYRDSNTEAFF.

This chain joins TRBV6-1 and TRBJ2-1; tentative D call: TRBD2 (5 bases). CDR1 is MNHNS, CDR2 SASEGT, per germline. The CDR3 is 15 residues long. With 11 bases removed from V and 3 bases from J, the gap between germline ends came to 20 bases. The CDR3 reads CAVGEGLRNYNEQFF. CDR3 in DNA: TGTGCCGTGGGAGAGGGCCTTAGAAACTACAATGAGCAGTTCTTC.

This chain links TRBV11-2 with TRBJ1-5; D not resolved. The germline CDR1 and CDR2 sequences are SGHAT and FQNNGV. Trimming cost V 0 bases and J 3 bases, with 9 bases left between them. The CDR3 spans 15 residues. CDR3 nucleotides: TGTGCCAGCAGCTTAGAGGGCCAGATCAATCAGCCCCAGCATTTT. Translated: CASSLEGQINQPQHF.

V gene TRBV4-1 combines with J gene TRBJ2-3; TRBD2 might be the D (6 bases). With 0 bases removed from V and 0 bases from J, the gap between germline ends came to 16 bases. CDR1 is MGHRA and CDR2 is YSYEKL in the germline V gene. CDR3 length: 18 amino acids. CDR3 DNA: TGCGCCAGCAGCCAAGACCCTCAGGGACTCCTTAGCACAGATACGCAGTATTTT. Protein: CASSQDPQGLLSTDTQYF.

The rearrangement links TRBV19 to TRBJ1-2; 7 nucleotides match TRBD1. Germline V CDR1 and CDR2: LNHDA, SQIVND (reference sequence). This CDR3 has 14 amino acids. The J segment lost 4 bases and the V segment lost 5 bases, leaving 7 bases of the junction unmatched. This CDR3 is CASSFSTGSYGYTF. Here the CDR3 DNA reads TGTGCCAGTAGTTTCTCGACAGGGAGCTATGGCTACACCTTC.

The chain links TRBV11-2 to TRBJ1-4; 7 positions match TRBD1. Trimming cost V 5 bases and J 6 bases; bases outside gene matches: 18. This CDR3 region has 18 residues. Germline loops: CDR1 SGHAT, CDR2 FQNNGV. The CDR3: CASSPPYGQAGAYEKLFF. CDR3 coding DNA: TGTGCCAGCAGCCCGCCGTACGGACAGGCCGGGGCGTATGAAAAACTGTTTTTT.

The chain is built from TRBV28 and TRBJ2-5, with 11 bases that match TRBD2. The DNA end favors TRBJ2-7, so the J call may be wrong. The CDR3 is 22 residues long. Germline assignment: CDR1 MDHEN and CDR2 SYDVKM. CDR3: CASSLGDPGGIAGGPGPYEQYF. CDR3 coding DNA: TGTGCCAGCAGTTTAGGGGACCCGGGGGGAATAGCGGGAGGGCCGGGCCCCTACGAGCAGTACTTC.

The CDR3 region is CASSSLGSGVYNEQFF. The CDR3, as DNA: TGTGCCAGCAGTTCCCTGGGTAGCGGGGTCTACAATGAGCAGTTCTTC. The chain combines TRBV27 with TRBJ2-1; 8 positions agree with TRBD2. From germline, CDR1 is MNHEY and CDR2 SMNVEV (reference sequence). Unmatched junction bases numbered 8, after V lost 4 bases and J lost 3 bases. This CDR3 is 16 amino acids long.

CDR3 coding DNA: TGTGCCAGTAGCCGTTCCAGGGGGCTCGGGGAAAAACTGTTTTTT. Its translation: CASSRSRGLGEKLFF. This sequence joins TRBV19 and TRBJ1-4; 8 positions agree with TRBD1. The length of the CDR3 is 15 residues. With 6 bases clipped from V and 8 bases from J, the junction kept 11 bases outside the gene matches. Germline lookup yields CDR1 LNHDA and CDR2 SQIVND (reference sequence). The variable domain in full, completed from reference TRBV19 and TRBJ1-4, reads DGGITQSPKYLFRKEGQNVTLSCEQNLNHDAMYWYRQDPGQGLRLIYYSQIVNDFQKGDIAEGYSVSREKKESFPLTVTSAQKNPTAFYLCASSRSRGLGEKLFFGSGTQLSVL.

The chain recombines TRBV11-2 with TRBJ2-7, with a weak D call TRBD1 (5 bases). CDR1 is SGHAT and CDR2 is FQNNGV in the germline V gene. V lost 6 bases, J lost 0 bases, and 12 bases lay in between. The CDR3 runs to 14 residues. This chain's CDR3 is CASRYSGISYEQYF. CDR3 nucleotide sequence: TGTGCCAGCAGATATTCAGGGATCTCCTACGAGCAGTACTTC.